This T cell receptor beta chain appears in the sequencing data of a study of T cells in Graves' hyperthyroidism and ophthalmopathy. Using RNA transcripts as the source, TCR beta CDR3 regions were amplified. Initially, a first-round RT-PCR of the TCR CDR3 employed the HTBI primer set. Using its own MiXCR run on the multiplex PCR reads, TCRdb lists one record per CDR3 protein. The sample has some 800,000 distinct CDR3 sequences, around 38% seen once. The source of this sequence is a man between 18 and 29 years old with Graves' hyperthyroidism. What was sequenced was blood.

The CDR3 here is CASSSGIDQPQHF. The CDR3 DNA reads as TGTGCCAGCAGTTCGGGTATCGATCAGCCCCAGCATTTT. V usage is TRBV27 and J usage is TRBJ1-5, with D unclear. The CDR3 runs 13 residues. The germline V gene encodes CDR1 MNHEY and CDR2 SMNVEV (reference sequence). V lost 4 bases, J lost 5 bases, and 9 bases lay in between.